This T cell receptor (beta chain) was identified in a study of blood T cell repertoires in COVID-19. The V end was cut by 5 bases, the J end by 2 bases, with 11 bases between. There are 14 residues in the CDR3. CDR1 and CDR2 (germline): SEHNR, FQNEAQ (reference sequence). TCRdb's copy holds only in-frame clones and misses some; the assay was immunoSEQ multiplex PCR. Of around 40,000 clones listed, 92% are singletons. This clone occurred once. Sequenced sample: peripheral blood. The sequence came from a human donor in a cohort sampled during active COVID-19. The chain combines TRBV7-9 with TRBJ2-3; possible D gene TRBD2, 7 bases. The CDR3 region has the DNA TGTGCCAGCAGCCGCGGGGGCCTCACAGATACGCAGTATTTT. Translated, it gives CASSRGGLTDTQYF.